Below are 12 T cell receptor beta chains sequenced from a single sample in a study of CD8 T cells in Susac syndrome (dated by TCRdb to between 2018 and 2020). Library preparation was by the immunoSEQ multiplex PCR assay. RNA was extracted using the RNeasy kit, and roughly 0.45 to 1 ug of the RNA was reverse transcribed with random hexamers. TCRdb itself trimmed the public reads at Q25 with fastp, ran MiXCR and retained productive beta chains. A single entry per CDR3 protein holds the most common genes and DNA from its merged rows. Here the sample has about 150,000 distinct CDR3 sequences; roughly 94% occur a single time. More than 0.2% of the sample belongs to the ten largest clones. Material: CD8+ T cells from PBMCs. The receptors shown here come from a human donor with multiple sclerosis.

The chain employs TRBV7-9 and TRBJ2-1; a weak D match, TRBD2 (5 bases). The CDR3 length is 15 residues. V was pared by 3 bases and J by 0 bases, with 9 bases between. Germline V lookup: CDR1 SEHNR, CDR2 FQNEAQ (reference sequence). The CDR3 region has the DNA TGTGCCAGCAGCTTCGGGGAATACTCCTACAATGAGCAGTTCTTC. Its protein is CASSFGEYSYNEQFF.

V and J are TRBV21-1 and TRBJ2-7; the table names TRBD2, a call not compared with the DNA. TRBV21-1 has pseudogene status. This CDR3 contains 13 residues. Written as DNA, the CDR3 is TGTGCCAGCAGGAGGGAGGGTGACTACGAGCAGTACTTC. This codes for CASRREGDYEQYF.

The chain employs TRBV29-1 and TRBJ2-7; D possibly corresponds to TRBD2 (6 bases). V lost 7 bases and J lost 1, with 23 bases in between. This CDR3 spans 16 amino acids. In germline, CDR1 is SQVTM, CDR2 ANQGSEA. DNA for the CDR3: TGCAGCGCTGGGGGGTATCTGACGCGGGATTCCTACGAGCAGTACTTC. Protein sequence: CSAGGYLTRDSYEQYF.

The V and J genes are TRBV27 and TRBJ1-5, with TRBD1 as a possible D gene (6 bases). V gave up 5 bases and J gave up 8 bases, with 10 bases separating them. The CDR3 is 12 residues long. The germline V gene encodes CDR1 MNHEY and CDR2 SMNVEV (reference sequence). The CDR3 DNA sequence: TGTGCCAGCAGTCCCGCAGGGGAGCCCCAGCATTTT. Amino acids: CASSPAGEPQHF.

This chain links TRBV20-1 with TRBJ2-5; a possible D gene is TRBD2 (6 bases). The CDR3 is 16 residues long. CDR1 DFQATT and CDR2 SNEGSKA come from the germline V gene (reference sequence). V lost 7 bases and J 1 base, leaving 22 bases between the germline ends. The CDR3: CSVPTRPIKFQETQYF. CDR3 nucleotide sequence: TGCAGTGTCCCGACTAGACCGATAAAATTCCAAGAGACCCAGTACTTC.

The CDR3 here is CSARPLAGPNTGELFF. For the CDR3, the DNA is TGCAGTGCTAGACCGCTAGCGGGGCCGAACACCGGGGAGCTGTTTTTT. The chain links TRBV20-1 to TRBJ2-2; 9 bases are a match to TRBD2. Trimming at V came to 2 bases and at J to 0 bases, leaving 4 bases not matched to a gene. Germline assignment: CDR1 DFQATT and CDR2 SNEGSKA (reference sequence). The CDR3 is made up of 16 amino acids.

This sequence joins TRBV15 and TRBJ2-7; the D is unclear. Germline CDR1 reads LNHNV; CDR2 reads YYDKDF (reference sequence). CDR3 size: 13 residues. V lost 1 base and J 9 bases, leaving 13 bases between the germline ends. CDR3 sequence (DNA): TGTGCCACCAGCAGAGCGGGTCGACCTCGGCAGTACTTC. Encoded protein: CATSRAGRPRQYF.

This clonotype was counted a few times. The chain recombines TRBV6-1 with TRBJ1-6; 9 bases are shared with TRBD1. Germline assignment: CDR1 MNHNS and CDR2 SASEGT. The CDR3 has 14 residues. Losses at the gene ends were 5 bases for V and 8 bases for J; bases not matched to a gene: 4. The CDR3 bases are TGTGCCAGCAGTTCTTGGGACAGGGATTCACCCCTCCACTTT. Translation: CASSSWDRDSPLHF.

The chain carries TRBV4-3 and TRBJ2-7; D unclear. V was clipped by 0 bases and J by 5 bases, with 17 bases between them. CDR1 is LGHNA, CDR2 YSLEER, per germline. CDR3 size: 16 residues. The CDR3 DNA is TGCGCCAGCAGCCAAGACCGAAGTGAGAGTGGCCACGAGCAGTACTTC. Its translation is CASSQDRSESGHEQYF.

CDR3 region: CASSQRRETQYF. In DNA form, the CDR3 reads TGTGCCAGCAGCCAACGAAGGGAGACCCAGTACTTC. The chain links TRBV3-1 to TRBJ2-5; the D is unclear. The CDR3 length is 12 residues. Trimming removed 2 bases from V and 5 bases from J, with 6 bases in between. Germline-derived CDR1 and CDR2 are LGHDT and YNNKEL (reference sequence).

CDR3 sequence (DNA): TGTGCCAGCAGCCCTGCTCAGCGCCACAATGAGCAGTTCTTC. Its translation: CASSPAQRHNEQFF. J is TRBJ2-1 and V is TRBV13, with D uncertain. Germline lookup yields CDR1 PRHDT and CDR2 FYEKMQ (reference sequence). Between the trimmed V and J ends, which lost 5 bases and 5 bases, there was a span of 13 bases. The CDR3 extends over 14 amino acids.

This sequence joins TRBV5-1 and TRBJ2-7, with 9 nucleotides matching TRBD2. The CDR3 is 16 residues long. V lost 1 base, J lost 3 bases, and 8 bases stayed unmatched. The germline V gene has CDR1 SGHRS and CDR2 YFSETQ. CDR3 sequence: CASSLPSGGSNYEQYF. CDR3 in DNA: TGCGCCAGCAGCTTGCCCAGCGGGGGGTCCAACTACGAGCAGTACTTC.